Presented here are 9 T cell receptor beta chains from one specimen sequenced in a study of shared clonotypes between healthy human individuals. Assay used: immunoSEQ multiplex PCR; TCRdb lists only in-frame clones, some missing. The sample yields over 2,000,000 clones, 85% to 95% seen once. Terminally differentiated effector memory CD45RA+ cells were left out of the naive CD8 fraction, which was CD45RO-negative and positively selected for CCR7. The sequenced sample was naive CD8+ T cells from PBMCs. These receptors came from a man between 18 and 35 years old in good health. Some clones in this sample may be carry-over from other donors' samples.

This clone appeared once. The chain couples TRBV29-1 to TRBJ1-1; TRBD1 is a possible D gene (5 bases). Germline V gene lookup returns CDR1 SQVTM and CDR2 ANQGSEA. Trimming pared 2 bases from V and 6 bases from J, leaving 16 bases between. The CDR3 extends over 14 amino acids. DNA of the CDR3: TGCAGCGTTGAACCCCCAGTCGGGGGGGCTGAAGCTTTCTTT. This sequence encodes CSVEPPVGGAEAFF.

The chain joins TRBV2 to TRBJ2-3; D call uncertain. V was clipped by 3 bases and J by 2 bases, with 12 bases between them. The CDR3 totals 15 residues. The germline V gene has CDR1 SNHLY and CDR2 FYNNEI. The CDR3 DNA is TGTGCCAGCAGTGAGGGTGGCACCTACACAGATACGCAGTATTTT. Protein: CASSEGGTYTDTQYF.

To note about this clone: The sample holds other DNA sequences that translate to the same CDR3. V and J are TRBV7-6 and TRBJ1-5; D not resolved. The CDR3 loop spans 13 amino acids. V was clipped by 1 base and J by 6 bases, with 7 bases between them. CDR1 and CDR2 from the germline V gene are SGHVS and FNYEAQ. CDR3 bases: TGTGCCAGCAGCTTAGGACGCGGTCAGCCCCAGCATTTT. This gives the protein CASSLGRGQPQHF.

The CDR3 reads CASSVEGEGSDTQYF. The CDR3 DNA reads as TGTGCCAGCAGCGTGGAGGGTGAGGGCTCAGATACGCAGTATTTT. The V and J genes are TRBV9 and TRBJ2-3; maybe TRBD2 (6 bases). Trimming pared 2 bases from V and 4 bases from J, leaving 14 bases between. CDR1 is SGDLS and CDR2 is YYNGEE in the germline V gene. The CDR3 runs 15 residues.

This rearrangement joins TRBV19 to TRBJ2-7; 9 positions agree with TRBD2. Germline V CDR1 and CDR2: LNHDA, SQIVND (reference sequence). The CDR3 runs 15 residues. V shed 3 bases and J 2 bases; nucleotides not matched to a gene: 5. The CDR3 DNA reads TGTGCCAGTAGTATTTTCCTAGCGGGGCCCTACGAGCAGTACTTC. It encodes CASSIFLAGPYEQYF.

The gene calls are TRBV30 and TRBJ2-1, with 8 bases identical to TRBD2. V lost 1 base, J lost 12 bases, and 14 bases stayed unmatched. Per germline, CDR1 GTSNPN and CDR2 SVGIG (reference sequence). This CDR3 is built from 15 residues. The CDR3 sequence is CAWSGSGATPGVQFF. In DNA, the CDR3 is TGTGCCTGGAGTGGTAGCGGGGCGACGCCCGGGGTGCAGTTCTTC.

The chain's CDR3 is CASSPKWDGRNNEQFF. Here the CDR3 DNA reads TGTGCCAGCAGCCCAAAGTGGGACGGAAGAAACAATGAGCAGTTCTTC. The chain combines TRBV7-9 with TRBJ2-1, with D perhaps assigned TRBD1 or TRBD2 (5 bases each). V lost 5 bases and J 5 bases, leaving 19 bases between the germline ends. The CDR3 has 16 amino acids. Germline assignment: CDR1 SEHNR and CDR2 FQNEAQ (reference sequence).

This clone came up a few times. The chain joins TRBV27 to TRBJ2-1; D possibly corresponds to TRBD2 (5 bases). Looked up from germline, CDR1 is MNHEY and CDR2 is SMNVEV (reference sequence). Trimming pared 1 base from V and 0 bases from J, leaving 7 bases between. This CDR3 region has 15 residues. The CDR3 region is CASSLLGSSYNEQFF. In DNA, the CDR3 is TGTGCCAGCAGTTTATTGGGGAGCTCCTACAATGAGCAGTTCTTC.

This sequence joins TRBV4-1 and TRBJ2-4, with a weak D call TRBD2 (6 bases). CDR3 length equals 15 residues. Trimming took 5 bases from V and 1 from J, leaving 12 bases between them. Germline CDR1 is MGHRA and CDR2 is YSYEKL. CDR3 DNA sequence: TGCGCCAGCAGCGCGGACTATACCGCCAAAAACATTCAGTACTTC. This gives the protein CASSADYTAKNIQYF.